A selection of T cell receptor beta chains follows, all from one sample in a study of molecular identifiers for immune sequencing clone quantification. TCRdb re-derived calls from the PCR reads in MiXCR, one entry per CDR3 protein. There are tens of thousands of distinct CDR3 sequences in the sample; roughly 21% occur only once, and more than 0.95% lies in the top ten. Specimen: naive CD8+ T cells from blood, with Jurkat cell RNA spiked in. The receptors come from a human donor in good health. Some libraries in this study had Jurkat cell RNA spiked in. The CDR3 runs from the conserved cysteine through the conserved F or W. Each record gives: CDR3 length, J gene, clone size, D gene, V gene, CDR3 protein, CDR3 DNA. D genes are given only for firm matches. Clone sizes are given selectively: once, few, many, or a class where the clone is expanded.

14	TRBJ1-2	many	TRBD1	TRBV6-2/TRBV6-3	CASSYPPTGDGYTF	TGTGCCAGCAGTTACCCCCCGACAGGGGATGGCTACACCTTC
17	TRBJ2-3	many	-	TRBV12-3/TRBV12-4	CASSPSSRGVGTDTQYF	TGTGCCAGCAGCCCAAGCAGCAGGGGCGTCGGCACAGATACGCAGTATTTT
13	TRBJ2-1	many	-	TRBV13	CASRESSYNEQFF	TGTGCCAGCAGAGAGAGCTCCTACAATGAGCAGTTCTTC
16	TRBJ2-7	many	TRBD2	TRBV5-1	CASSLGLAGGVYEQYF	TGCGCCAGCAGCTTGGGGCTAGCGGGAGGTGTCTACGAGCAGTACTTC
15	TRBJ2-3	many	TRBD2	TRBV27	CASYPLSGGADTQYF	TGTGCCAGCTACCCCCTTAGCGGGGGGGCAGATACGCAGTATTTT
14	TRBJ2-3	many	-	TRBV6-5	CASRTDYGADTQYF	TGTGCCAGCAGAACTGACTACGGCGCAGATACGCAGTATTTT
17	TRBJ1-5	many	-	TRBV7-9	CASSSGTGEYSNQPQHF	TGTGCCAGCAGCTCCGGCACCGGGGAATATAGCAATCAGCCCCAGCATTTT
11	TRBJ2-7	few	-	TRBV12-3/TRBV12-4	CASRKGDEQYF	TGTGCCAGCAGGAAGGGGGACGAGCAGTACTTC
18	TRBJ2-6	many	TRBD1	TRBV6-5	CASSYQYRGRSGANVLTF	TGTGCCAGCAGTTACCAGTACAGGGGAAGGTCTGGGGCCAACGTCCTGACTTTC
19	TRBJ2-4	many	-	TRBV21-1	CASSTGTSGGHLAKNIQYF	TGTGCCAGCAGCACCGGGACTAGCGGGGGCCATCTAGCCAAAAACATTCAGTACTTC
13	TRBJ2-7	-	-	TRBV7-9	CAIRAASSYEQYF	TGTGCCATCCGGGCAGCGAGCTCCTACGAGCAGTACTTC
13	TRBJ2-1	many	TRBD2	TRBV20-1	CSARGTSPGEQFF	TGCAGTGCTAGAGGGACTAGCCCTGGTGAGCAGTTCTTC
14	TRBJ1-4	many	-	TRBV4-1	CASSQGFDREKLFF	TGCGCCAGCAGCCAGGGCTTCGACAGGGAAAAACTGTTTTTT
10	TRBJ2-7	many	-	TRBV29-1	CSVGAGEQYF	TGCAGCGTGGGGGCGGGGGAGCAGTACTTC
16	TRBJ2-2	many	TRBD2	TRBV7-9	CASSQSLAGEFGELFF	TGTGCCAGCAGTCAAAGCCTAGCGGGAGAGTTCGGGGAGCTGTTTTTT
14	TRBJ2-7	many	TRBD1	TRBV6-6	CASTTGTGFYEQYF	TGTGCCAGCACAACCGGGACAGGTTTTTACGAGCAGTACTTC
15	TRBJ2-1	-	-	TRBV19	CASSISSPSYNEQFF	TGTGCCAGTAGTATCTCTAGCCCCTCCTACAATGAGCAGTTCTTC
14	TRBJ2-7	many	TRBD2	TRBV7-2	CASSFERGPSGQYF	TGTGCCAGCAGCTTCGAGCGGGGGCCCTCTGGGCAGTACTTC